Below are 8 T cell receptor beta chains sequenced from a single sample in a study of blood T cell repertoires in COVID-19. The protocol was immunoSEQ multiplex PCR, while the TCRdb copy is restricted to in-frame clones and leaves out a portion. The table records around 81,000 clones, about nine tenths of them present only once. The sample consisted of peripheral blood. These receptors were collected from a woman aged 60-75 years with acute or convalescent COVID-19.

The rearrangement uses TRBV28 and TRBJ2-7; TRBD1 is a possible D gene (5 bases). The ends were cut back, 7 bases at V and 3 bases at J, with 19 bases in the middle. The CDR3 contains 15 residues. In germline, CDR1 is MDHEN, CDR2 SYDVKM. The DNA of the CDR3 is TGTGCCAGCATTCCCCGTAGGGCAGGGCACTACGAGCAGTACTTC. Translation: CASIPRRAGHYEQYF.

This clone was recorded a few times. V gene TRBV18 combines with J gene TRBJ1-5; D is undetermined. The V end was cut by 6 bases, the J end by 7 bases, with 16 bases between. CDR3 length: 14 residues. CDR1 and CDR2 from the germline V gene are KGHSH and LQKENI. The CDR3 spells CASSQSFPGQPQHF. The CDR3 DNA reads as TGTGCCAGCTCCCAATCTTTCCCGGGGCAGCCCCAGCATTTT.

The chain combines TRBV3-1 (or the pseudogene TRBV3-2) with TRBJ1-1; maybe TRBD1 (6 bases). Trimming stripped 1 base from V and 4 bases from J, with 13 bases between. CDR1 and CDR2 (germline): LGHDT, YNNKEL (reference sequence). The CDR3 length is 15 residues. The CDR3 loop is CASSQVSGVGTEAFF. CDR3 nucleotides: TGTGCCAGCAGCCAAGTATCAGGGGTGGGCACTGAAGCTTTCTTT.

This clone was found once. The chain has TRBV12-3 or TRBV12-4 and TRBJ2-5, with D unclear. The CDR3 consists of 13 residues. V lost 1 base and J lost 5, with 8 bases in between. This CDR3 is CASSLGRRETQYF. The CDR3 DNA reads TGTGCCAGCAGTTTAGGACGCAGGGAGACCCAGTACTTC.

V usage is TRBV5-1 and J usage is TRBJ1-6; D possibly corresponds to TRBD1 (6 bases). This CDR3 spans 16 amino acids. V was shortened by 0 bases and J by 7 bases, with 14 bases between the two germline ends. Germline CDR1 is SGHRS and CDR2 is YFSETQ. The CDR3, as DNA: TGCGCCAGCAGCTTGGCACAACAGGGCTTAAATTCACCCCTCCACTTT. Protein product: CASSLAQQGLNSPLHF.

The rearrangement links TRBV7-9 to TRBJ2-7; D is possibly TRBD2 (7 bases). Trimming took 1 base from V and 3 from J, leaving 13 bases between them. The CDR3 extends over 15 amino acids. The germline V gene encodes CDR1 SEHNR and CDR2 FQNEAQ (reference sequence). In nucleotides, the CDR3 is TGTGCCAGCAGCTTAGGAGAGGGGGGGCTCTACGAGCAGTACTTC. It specifies CASSLGEGGLYEQYF.

This chain links TRBV6-4 with TRBJ2-1; D gene unclear. Germline CDR1 reads MRHNA; CDR2 reads SNTAGT. Trimming removed 7 bases from V and 0 bases from J, with 4 bases in between. CDR3 length: 12 residues. The CDR3 coding sequence is TGTGCCAGCAATCGCTCCTACAATGAGCAGTTCTTC. Amino acid sequence: CASNRSYNEQFF.

The chain employs TRBV12-3 or TRBV12-4 and TRBJ2-2; D possibly corresponds to TRBD1 (5 bases). The V end lost 6 bases, the J end lost 6 bases, and 11 bases lay between the germline ends. This CDR3 spans 13 amino acids. The CDR3 region is CASSLDRPGELFF. The CDR3, as DNA: TGTGCCAGCAGCCTCGACAGACCCGGGGAGCTGTTTTTT.